This TCR beta chain was captured in a study of blood T cells in healthy people across ages. CDR1 SNHLY and CDR2 FYNNEI come from the germline V gene. With 6 bases clipped from V and 6 bases from J, the junction kept 7 bases outside the gene matches. The CDR3 totals 13 residues. With a J-beta primer mix and a sample-barcoded 5' primer, a second PCR ran about 6 to 11 cycles. TCRdb re-analysed the 5' RACE reads in MiXCR, keeping a single row per CDR3 protein. The table includes about 1,600,000 distinct CDR3 sequences, 42% detected once. This clonotype occurred once. The sample consisted of blood. This clonotype originated in a woman younger than 35 in good health. V is TRBV2 and J is TRBJ2-7; 8 positions match TRBD1. This chain's CDR3 is CASRDRDLGEQYF. The CDR3 DNA reads as TGTGCCAGCAGGGACAGGGATCTAGGCGAGCAGTACTTC.